This T cell receptor beta chain was sequenced in a study of lymphopenia after photon versus proton radiotherapy. Profiling relied on immunoSEQ multiplex PCR, and the TCRdb table lists in-frame clones only, not all of them. The sample contains roughly 63,000 clones, about 88% of which appear only once. Material: peripheral blood, obtained from a patient treated with proton-based radiotherapy. This TCR was recovered from a man aged 55-75 years with pancreatic cancer.

The DNA for the CDR3 is TGTGCCAGCAGTTTAATTTTCCAGGGATCTCAGCCCCAGCATTTT. Encoded protein: CASSLIFQGSQPQHF. J is TRBJ1-5 and V is TRBV28; TRBD1 might be the D (5 bases). The CDR3 totals 15 residues. Trimming left V 2 bases short and J 6 bases short, with 14 bases between. Germline CDR1 is MDHEN and CDR2 is SYDVKM.